The T cell receptor beta chain under discussion was sequenced for a study of shared clonotypes between healthy human individuals. Original processing notes: Filtering differed because ImmunoSEQ produced junction-only sequences that carried no quality scores. The table came from immunoSEQ multiplex PCR; TCRdb's copy has only in-frame clones and leaves some out. The V and J calls and clone size come from that table; D and trimming were worked out from the DNA. The sample comprises a few million clones, around nine tenths of which are singletons, and roughly 0.14% rests with the top ten. Points from the study as a whole: Larger estimated richness was generally recorded for naive subsets relative to memory subsets.

Remarks on this clone: Its antigen is not identified.

J was trimmed by 6 bases and V by 1 base; bases with no gene match: 2. The CDR3 sequence is 13 residues long. Per germline, CDR1 SGHAT and CDR2 FQNNGV. The specimen sequenced was naive CD4+ T cells sorted from blood. Subset noted: CD45RA+ positively selected. This TCR was recovered from a man aged 18 to 35 in good health. The J gene is TRBJ2-7, the V gene TRBV11-2, with 8 bases that match TRBD2. This CDR3 is CASSLVGGGEQYF. In DNA, the CDR3 is TGTGCCAGCAGCTTAGTCGGGGGGGGCGAGCAGTACTTC.